This T cell receptor (beta chain) was sequenced for a study of cytomegalovirus exposure and HLA in healthy donors. Use of 60 Vbeta and 13 Jbeta primers characterized the PCR. Only in-frame clones appear in the TCRdb table, and some are missing; sequencing was by immunoSEQ multiplex PCR. The sample yields over 35,000 clones, around 65% seen once. The CDR3 runs 15 residues. The V segment lost 2 bases and the J segment 2 bases; nucleotides outside the gene matches: 5. The germline gives CDR1 SGHVS, CDR2 FNYEAQ. The sample comprised PBMCs. The sequence was obtained from a human donor in good health. The gene calls are TRBV7-6 and TRBJ2-7, with 8 nucleotides matching TRBD1. The CDR3 is CASSLHDRGPYEQYF. DNA of the CDR3: TGTGCCAGCAGCTTACATGACAGGGGACCCTACGAGCAGTACTTC.